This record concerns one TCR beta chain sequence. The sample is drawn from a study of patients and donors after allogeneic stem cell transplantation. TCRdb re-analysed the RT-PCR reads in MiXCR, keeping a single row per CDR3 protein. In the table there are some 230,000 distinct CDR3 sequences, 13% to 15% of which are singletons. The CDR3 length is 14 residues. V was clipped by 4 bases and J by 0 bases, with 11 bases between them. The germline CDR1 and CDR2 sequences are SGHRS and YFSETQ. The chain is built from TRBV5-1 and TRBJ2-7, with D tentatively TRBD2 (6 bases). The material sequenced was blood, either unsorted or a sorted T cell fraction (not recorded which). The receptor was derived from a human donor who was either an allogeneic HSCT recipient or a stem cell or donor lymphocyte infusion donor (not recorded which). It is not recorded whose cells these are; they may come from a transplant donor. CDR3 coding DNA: TGCGCCAGCAGCCCGGTCGGGAGCTCCTACGAGCAGTACTTC. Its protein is CASSPVGSSYEQYF.